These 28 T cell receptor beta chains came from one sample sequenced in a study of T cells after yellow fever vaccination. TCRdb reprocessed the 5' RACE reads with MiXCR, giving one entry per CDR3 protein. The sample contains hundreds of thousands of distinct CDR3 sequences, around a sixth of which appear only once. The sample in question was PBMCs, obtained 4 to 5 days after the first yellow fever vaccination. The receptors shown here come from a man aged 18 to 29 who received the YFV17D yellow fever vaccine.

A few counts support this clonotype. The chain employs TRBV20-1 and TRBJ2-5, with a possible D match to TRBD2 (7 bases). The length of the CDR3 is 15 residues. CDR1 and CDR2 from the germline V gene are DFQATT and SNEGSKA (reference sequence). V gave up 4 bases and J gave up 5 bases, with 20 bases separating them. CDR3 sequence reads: CSATLGRGGFETQYF. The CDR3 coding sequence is TGCAGTGCTACACTGGGGAGGGGGGGATTTGAGACCCAGTACTTC.

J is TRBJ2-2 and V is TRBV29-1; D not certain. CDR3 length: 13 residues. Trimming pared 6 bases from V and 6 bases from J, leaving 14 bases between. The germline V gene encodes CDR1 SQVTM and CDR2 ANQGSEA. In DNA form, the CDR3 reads TGCAGCGTCGGGCCCCTCCTGGCCGGGGAGCTGTTTTTT. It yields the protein CSVGPLLAGELFF.

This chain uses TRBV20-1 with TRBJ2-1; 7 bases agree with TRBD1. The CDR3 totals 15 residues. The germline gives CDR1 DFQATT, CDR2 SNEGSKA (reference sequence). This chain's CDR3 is CTAIRRQGAYNEQFF. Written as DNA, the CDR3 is TGCACTGCCATACGGCGGCAGGGGGCCTACAATGAGCAGTTCTTC.

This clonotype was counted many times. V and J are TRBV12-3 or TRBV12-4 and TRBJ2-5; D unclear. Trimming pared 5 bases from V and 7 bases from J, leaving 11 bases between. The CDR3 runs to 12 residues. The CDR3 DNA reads TGTGCCAGCAGTCCCGACCCAAGGACCCAGTACTTC. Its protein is CASSPDPRTQYF.

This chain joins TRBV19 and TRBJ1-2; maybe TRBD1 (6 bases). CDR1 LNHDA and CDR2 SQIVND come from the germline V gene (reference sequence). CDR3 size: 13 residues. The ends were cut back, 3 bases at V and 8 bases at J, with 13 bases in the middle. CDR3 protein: CASSIGQGLGYTF. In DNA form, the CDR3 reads TGTGCCAGTAGTATCGGGCAGGGGTTGGGCTACACCTTC. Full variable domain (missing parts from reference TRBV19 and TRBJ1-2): DGGITQSPKYLFRKEGQNVTLSCEQNLNHDAMYWYRQDPGQGLRLIYYSQIVNDFQKGDIAEGYSVSREKKESFPLTVTSAQKNPTAFYLCASSIGQGLGYTFGSGTRLTVV.

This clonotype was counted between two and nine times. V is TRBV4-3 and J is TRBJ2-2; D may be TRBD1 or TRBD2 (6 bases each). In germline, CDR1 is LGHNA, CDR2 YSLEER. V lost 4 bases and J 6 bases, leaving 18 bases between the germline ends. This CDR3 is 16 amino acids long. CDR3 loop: CASSRAIKGGSGELFF. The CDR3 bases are TGCGCCAGCAGCCGCGCGATCAAAGGGGGGTCCGGGGAGCTGTTTTTT.

This CDR3 is CASSYSRQGVDTQYF. The CDR3 DNA reads TGTGCCAGCAGTTACTCTCGGCAGGGGGTGGATACGCAGTATTTT. V is TRBV6-5 and J is TRBJ2-3, with TRBD1 matching 7 bases. Germline V gene sequence: CDR1 MNHEY, CDR2 SVGAGI. This CDR3 has 15 residues. Losses at the gene ends were 0 bases for V and 6 bases for J; bases not matched to a gene: 6.

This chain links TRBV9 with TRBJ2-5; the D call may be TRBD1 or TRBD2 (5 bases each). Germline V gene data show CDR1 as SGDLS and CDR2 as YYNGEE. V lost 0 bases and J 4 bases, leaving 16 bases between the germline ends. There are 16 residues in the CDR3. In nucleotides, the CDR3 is TGTGCCAGCAGCGTAGGCGTGGGGGTGTTGGCAGAGACCCAGTACTTC. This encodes CASSVGVGVLAETQYF. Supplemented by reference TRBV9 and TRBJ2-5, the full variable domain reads DSGVTQTPKHLITATGQRVTLRCSPRSGDLSVYWYQQSLDQGLQFLIQYYNGEERAKGNILERFSAQQFPDLHSELNLSSLELGDSALYFCASSVGVGVLAETQYFGPGTRLLVL.

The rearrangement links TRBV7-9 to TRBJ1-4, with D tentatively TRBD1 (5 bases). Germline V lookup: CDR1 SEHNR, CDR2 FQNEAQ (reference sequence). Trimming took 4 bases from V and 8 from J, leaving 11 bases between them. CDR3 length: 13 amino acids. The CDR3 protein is CASSSPGGEKLFF. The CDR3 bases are TGTGCCAGCAGCTCCCCTGGGGGAGAAAAACTGTTTTTT.

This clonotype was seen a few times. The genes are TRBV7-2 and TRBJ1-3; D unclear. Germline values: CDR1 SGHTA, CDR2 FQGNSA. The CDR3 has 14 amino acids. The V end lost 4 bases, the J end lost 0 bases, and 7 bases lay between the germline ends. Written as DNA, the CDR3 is TGTGCCAGCAGCTCCCTTGACTCTGGAAACACCATATATTTT. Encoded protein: CASSSLDSGNTIYF.

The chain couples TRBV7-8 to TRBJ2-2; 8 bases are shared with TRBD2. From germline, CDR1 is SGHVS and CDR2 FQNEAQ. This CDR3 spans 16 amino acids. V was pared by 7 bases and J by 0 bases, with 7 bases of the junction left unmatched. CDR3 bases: TGTGCCAGCAAAACTCCGGGACTAGCGAACACCGGGGAGCTGTTTTTT. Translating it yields CASKTPGLANTGELFF.

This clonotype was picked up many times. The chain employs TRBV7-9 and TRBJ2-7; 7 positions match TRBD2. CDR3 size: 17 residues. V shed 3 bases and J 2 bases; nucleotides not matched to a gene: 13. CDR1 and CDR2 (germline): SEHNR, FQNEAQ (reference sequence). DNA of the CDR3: TGTGCCAGCAGCTTGGGGCCCGGCCAGCGGGGAACCTACGAGCAGTACTTC. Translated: CASSLGPGQRGTYEQYF. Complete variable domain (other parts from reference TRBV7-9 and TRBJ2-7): DTGVSQNPRHKITKRGQNVTFRCDPISEHNRLYWYRQTLGQGPEFLTYFQNEAQLEKSRLLSDRFSAERPKGSFSTLEIQRTEQGDSAMYLCASSLGPGQRGTYEQYFGPGTRLTVT.

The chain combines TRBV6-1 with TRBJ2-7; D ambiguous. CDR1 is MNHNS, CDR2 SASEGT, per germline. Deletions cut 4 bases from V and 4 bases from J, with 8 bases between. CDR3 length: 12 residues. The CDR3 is CASSVGRYEQYV. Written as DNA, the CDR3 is TGTGCCAGCAGTGTCGGCAGATACGAGCAGTACGTC.

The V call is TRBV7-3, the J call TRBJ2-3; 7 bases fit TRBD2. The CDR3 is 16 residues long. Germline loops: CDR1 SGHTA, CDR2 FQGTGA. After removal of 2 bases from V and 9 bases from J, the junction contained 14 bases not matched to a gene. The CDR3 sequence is CASSLPSGLGADTQYF. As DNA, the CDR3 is TGTGCCAGCAGCTTACCTAGCGGTCTCGGGGCTGACACGCAGTATTTT.

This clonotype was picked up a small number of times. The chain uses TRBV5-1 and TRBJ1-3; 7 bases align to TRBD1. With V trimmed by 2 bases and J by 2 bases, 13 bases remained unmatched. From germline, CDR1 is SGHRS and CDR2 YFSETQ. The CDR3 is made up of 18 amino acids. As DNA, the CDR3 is TGCGCCAGCAGCTTCGGACAGGTTCGAGACGGGCCTGGAAACACCATATATTTT. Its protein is CASSFGQVRDGPGNTIYF.

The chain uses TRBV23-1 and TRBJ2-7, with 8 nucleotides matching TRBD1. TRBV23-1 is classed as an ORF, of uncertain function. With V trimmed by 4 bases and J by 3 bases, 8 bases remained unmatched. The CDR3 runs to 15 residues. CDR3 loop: CASSLRQGPNYEQYV. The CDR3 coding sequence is TGCGCCAGCAGTCTCCGACAGGGGCCAAACTACGAGCAGTACGTC.

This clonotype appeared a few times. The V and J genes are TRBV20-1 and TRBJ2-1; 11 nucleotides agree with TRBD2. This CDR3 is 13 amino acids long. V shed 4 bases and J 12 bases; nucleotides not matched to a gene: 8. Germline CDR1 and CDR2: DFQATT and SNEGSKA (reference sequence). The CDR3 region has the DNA TGCAGTGCTACCGGGACTAGCGGTAAAGGGCAGTTCTTC. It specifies CSATGTSGKGQFF.

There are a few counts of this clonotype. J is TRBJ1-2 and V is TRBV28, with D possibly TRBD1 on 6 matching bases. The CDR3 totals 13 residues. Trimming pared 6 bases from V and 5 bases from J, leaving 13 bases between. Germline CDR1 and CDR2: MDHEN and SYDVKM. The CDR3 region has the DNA TGTGCCAGCAGCTTAGGGGGAGAGTATGGCTACACCTTC. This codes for CASSLGGEYGYTF.

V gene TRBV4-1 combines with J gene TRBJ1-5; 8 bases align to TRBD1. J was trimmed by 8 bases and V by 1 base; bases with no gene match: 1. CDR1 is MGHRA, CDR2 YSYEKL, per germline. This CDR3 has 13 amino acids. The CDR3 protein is CASSQGTGKPQHF. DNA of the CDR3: TGCGCCAGCAGCCAAGGGACAGGGAAGCCCCAGCATTTT.

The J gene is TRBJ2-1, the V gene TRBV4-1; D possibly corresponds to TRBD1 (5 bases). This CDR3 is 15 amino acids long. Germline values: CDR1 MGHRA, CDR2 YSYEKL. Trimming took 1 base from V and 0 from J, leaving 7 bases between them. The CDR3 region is CASSQAQGSYNEQFF. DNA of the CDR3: TGCGCCAGCAGCCAAGCGCAGGGCTCCTACAATGAGCAGTTCTTC.

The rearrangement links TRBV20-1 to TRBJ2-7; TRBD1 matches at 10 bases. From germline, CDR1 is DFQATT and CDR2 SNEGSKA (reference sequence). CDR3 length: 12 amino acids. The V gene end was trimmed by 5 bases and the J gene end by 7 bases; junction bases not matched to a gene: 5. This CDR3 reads CSAYGTGEEQYV. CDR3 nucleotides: TGCAGTGCTTACGGGACAGGGGAAGAGCAGTACGTC.

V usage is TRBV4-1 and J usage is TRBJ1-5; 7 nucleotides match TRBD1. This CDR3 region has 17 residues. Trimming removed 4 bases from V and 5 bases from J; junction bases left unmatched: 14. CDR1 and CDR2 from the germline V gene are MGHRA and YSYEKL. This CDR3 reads CASSPFQGTVGDQPQHF. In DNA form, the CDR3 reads TGCGCCAGCAGCCCATTCCAAGGGACAGTGGGAGATCAGCCCCAGCATTTT.

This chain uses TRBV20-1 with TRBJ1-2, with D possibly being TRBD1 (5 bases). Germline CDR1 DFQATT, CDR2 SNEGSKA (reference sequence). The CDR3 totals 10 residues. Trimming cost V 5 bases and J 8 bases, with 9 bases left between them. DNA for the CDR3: TGCAGTGCTCCGCGGGGGGGCTACACCTTC. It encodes CSAPRGGYTF.

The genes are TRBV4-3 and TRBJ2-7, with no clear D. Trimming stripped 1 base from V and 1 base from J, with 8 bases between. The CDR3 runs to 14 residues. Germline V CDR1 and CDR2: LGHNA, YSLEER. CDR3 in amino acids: CASSQAEGSYEQYF. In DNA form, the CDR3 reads TGCGCCAGCAGCCAAGCCGAAGGGTCCTACGAGCAGTACTTC.

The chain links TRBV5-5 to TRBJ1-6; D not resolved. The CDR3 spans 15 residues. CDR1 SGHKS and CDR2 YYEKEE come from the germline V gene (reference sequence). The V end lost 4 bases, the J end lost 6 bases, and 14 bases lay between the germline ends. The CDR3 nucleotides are TGTGCCAGCAGCCCGACCCAGAGACCTAATTCACCCCTCCACTTT. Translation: CASSPTQRPNSPLHF.

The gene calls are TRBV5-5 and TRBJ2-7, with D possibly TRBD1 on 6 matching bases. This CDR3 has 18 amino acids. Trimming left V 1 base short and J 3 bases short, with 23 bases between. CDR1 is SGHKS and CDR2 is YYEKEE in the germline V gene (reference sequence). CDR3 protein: CASSLIQSPGATHYEQYV. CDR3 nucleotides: TGTGCCAGCAGCTTGATTCAGTCCCCAGGGGCCACCCACTACGAGCAGTACGTC.

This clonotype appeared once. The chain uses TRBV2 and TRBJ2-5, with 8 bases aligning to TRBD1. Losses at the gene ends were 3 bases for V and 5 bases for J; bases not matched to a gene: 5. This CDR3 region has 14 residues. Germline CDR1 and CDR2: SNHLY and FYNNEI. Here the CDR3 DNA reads TGTGCCAGCAGTGATTCAGGGGGCTGGGAGACCCAGTACTTC. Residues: CASSDSGGWETQYF.

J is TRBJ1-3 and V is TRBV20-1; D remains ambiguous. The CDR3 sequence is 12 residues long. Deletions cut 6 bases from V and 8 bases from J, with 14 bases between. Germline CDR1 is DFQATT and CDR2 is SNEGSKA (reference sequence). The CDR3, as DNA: TGCAGTGCCGCGGCGAGCCAAGACACCATATATTTT. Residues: CSAAASQDTIYF.